The 4 T cell receptor beta chains listed next were all sequenced from one sample in a study of blood T cell repertoires in COVID-19. Some clones are missing from TCRdb's copy, which holds only in-frame ones; the method was immunoSEQ multiplex PCR. In the table there are tens of thousands of clones, around 67% of which are singletons. Specimen: peripheral blood. The source of these receptors is a man in his sixties with acute or convalescent COVID-19.

This clone has a single count. The chain recombines TRBV5-1 with TRBJ2-1; D uncertain. V gave up 0 bases and J gave up 7 bases, with 11 bases separating them. Germline V gene sequence: CDR1 SGHRS, CDR2 YFSETQ. The CDR3 is made up of 14 amino acids. The CDR3 DNA sequence: TGCGCCAGCAGCTTGGGTCCCACCACTAATGAGCAGTTCTTC. Its translation: CASSLGPTTNEQFF.

This chain joins TRBV29-1 and TRBJ1-2; no firm D call. Germline V gives CDR1 SQVTM, CDR2 ANQGSEA. This CDR3 is 14 amino acids long. V lost 4 bases, J lost 1 base, and 13 bases lay in between. CDR3 nucleotide sequence: TGCAGCGTTGTGAGTCACCCCGTTAACTATGGCTACACCTTC. It specifies CSVVSHPVNYGYTF.

The chain uses TRBV3-1 (or the pseudogene TRBV3-2) and TRBJ2-3; 9 nucleotides agree with TRBD2. The length of the CDR3 is 15 residues. Looked up from germline, CDR1 is LGHDT and CDR2 is YNNKEL (reference sequence). V trimming: 4 bases; J trimming: 0 bases; junction bases outside the gene matches: 2. This CDR3 reads CASSRGLASTDTQYF. Here the CDR3 DNA reads TGTGCCAGCAGCCGCGGACTAGCGAGCACAGATACGCAGTATTTT.

This clone came up once. J is TRBJ2-7 and V is TRBV5-1, with D possibly matching TRBD2 (7 bases). The CDR3 totals 15 residues. Germline V gene lookup returns CDR1 SGHRS and CDR2 YFSETQ. V was clipped by 0 bases and J by 6 bases, with 16 bases between them. The DNA of the CDR3 is TGCGCCAGCAGCTTGGCCGGGGGAGGGGGGACCGAGCAGTACTTC. Residues: CASSLAGGGGTEQYF.